This T cell receptor (beta chain) is drawn from a study of T cells in tuberculosis. Study-level background: CD1B tetramers identified T cells specific for mycobacterial lipid GMM.

Study-wide points: Some low-affinity tetramer-binding T cells may be absent from this sample.

Sorting used thawed, overnight-rested PBMC stained with anti-CD3, a viability dye and GMM-loaded CD1B tetramer. The CD1B tetramers carried C32 glucose monomycolate purified from Rhodococcus equi. From each donor, roughly 100,000 tetramer-negative cells were sorted. V gave up 6 bases and J gave up 3 bases, with 14 bases separating them. Germline assignment: CDR1 SNHLY and CDR2 FYNNEI. The CDR3 extends over 14 amino acids. Only a few counts were recorded for this clone. Method: immunoSEQ multiplex PCR; TCRdb's copy keeps in-frame clones and lacks some. The sample yields around 60,000 clones, about 76% seen once.

The chain couples TRBV2 to TRBJ1-1; the D is unclear. Sequenced: CD1b-GMM tetramer-negative cells sorted from PBMCs. This clonotype was obtained from an adult woman with latent tuberculosis. CDR3 sequence reads: CASRERVRDTEAFF. The CDR3 DNA reads TGTGCCAGCAGAGAGAGGGTGAGGGACACTGAAGCTTTCTTT.